This T cell receptor beta chain was documented in a study of blood T cell repertoires in COVID-19. In its sample, this clone was seen a few times. Only in-frame clones appear in the TCRdb table, and some are missing; sequencing was by immunoSEQ multiplex PCR. The profile covers roughly 30,000 clones, with 84% appearing a single time and roughly 9.8% taken by the ten largest. V was cut by 6 bases and J by 5 bases, with 13 bases left in between. In germline, CDR1 is MNHEY, CDR2 SMNVEV (reference sequence). The CDR3 contains 13 residues. The source of this sequence is a man at least 80 years old with active COVID-19. The chain employs TRBV27 and TRBJ1-1; D is ambiguous. Sequenced input: peripheral blood. Here the CDR3 DNA reads TGTGCCAGCAGGCCCACCAGCGGGACTGAAGCTTTCTTT. It specifies CASRPTSGTEAFF.